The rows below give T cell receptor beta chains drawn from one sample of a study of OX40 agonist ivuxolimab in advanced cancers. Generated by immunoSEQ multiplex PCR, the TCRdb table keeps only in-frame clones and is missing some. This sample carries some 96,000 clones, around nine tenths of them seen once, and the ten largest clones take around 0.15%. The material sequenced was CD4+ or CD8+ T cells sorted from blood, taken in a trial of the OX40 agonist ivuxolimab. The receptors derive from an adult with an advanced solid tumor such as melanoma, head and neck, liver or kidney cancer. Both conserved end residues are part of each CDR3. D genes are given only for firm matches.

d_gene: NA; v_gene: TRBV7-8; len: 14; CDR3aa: CASSQTSSGNTIYF
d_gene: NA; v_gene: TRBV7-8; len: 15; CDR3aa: CASSSWVATNEKLFF
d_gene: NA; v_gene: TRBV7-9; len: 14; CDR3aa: CASSLARGYNEQFF
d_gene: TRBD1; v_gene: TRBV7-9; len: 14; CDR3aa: CASSPGQASYGYTF
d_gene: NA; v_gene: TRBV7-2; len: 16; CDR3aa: CASSANTPSGANVLTF
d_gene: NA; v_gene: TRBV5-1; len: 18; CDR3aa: CASSSGTPSTLAKNIQYF
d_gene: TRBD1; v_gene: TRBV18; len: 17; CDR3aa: CASSRLTLTGFTGELFF
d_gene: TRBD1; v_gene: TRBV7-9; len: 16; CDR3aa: CASSATGTGVPGELFF
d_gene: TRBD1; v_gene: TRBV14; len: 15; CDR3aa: CASSLNRGAYNEQFF
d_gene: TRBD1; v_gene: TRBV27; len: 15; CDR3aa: CAGSLEGARAYEQYF
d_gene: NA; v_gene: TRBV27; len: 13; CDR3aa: CASSLSPHLVAFF
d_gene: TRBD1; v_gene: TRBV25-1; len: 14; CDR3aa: CASSETGGNQPQHF
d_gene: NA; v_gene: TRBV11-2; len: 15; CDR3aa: CASSFTRTKTDTQYF
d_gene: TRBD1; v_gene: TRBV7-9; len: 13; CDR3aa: CASSRTGPNEQYF
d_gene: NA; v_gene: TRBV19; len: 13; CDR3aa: CASGQPSSYEQYF
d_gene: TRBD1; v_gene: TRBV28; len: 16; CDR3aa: CASSLPGQGAPYGYTF
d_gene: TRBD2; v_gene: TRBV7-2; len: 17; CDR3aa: CASSLGPAGATTDTQYF
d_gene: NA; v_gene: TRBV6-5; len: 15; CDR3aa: CASRVRGYGVGELFF
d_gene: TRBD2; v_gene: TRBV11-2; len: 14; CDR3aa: CASSSKATSRAQYF
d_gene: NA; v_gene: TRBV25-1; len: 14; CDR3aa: CASTRPGGHYGYTF
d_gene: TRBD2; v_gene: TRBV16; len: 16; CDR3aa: CASSQSSLAGPYEQYF